This T cell receptor beta chain was found in a study of cytomegalovirus exposure and HLA in healthy donors. For the study at large: From donors who were HLA-typed, an early data release held approximately 80 million unique TCRs.

Trimming took 2 bases from V and 8 from J, leaving 10 bases between them. Per germline, CDR1 SGHNT and CDR2 YYREEE (reference sequence). The CDR3 is made up of 13 amino acids. Worth noting for this clone: Its antigen is as yet unknown.

Study results and limitations: A later analysis revealed that TCR association rates differed between HLA loci, peaking at DRB1 and bottoming out at HLA-C.

Use of 60 Vbeta and 13 Jbeta primers characterized the PCR. Using immunoSEQ multiplex PCR, the repertoire was profiled, and TCRdb retains in-frame clones only, with some absent. The sample lists about 120,000 clones; 70% to 80% were seen once. The sample was PBMCs. The rearrangement uses TRBV5-4 and TRBJ1-4; D not resolved. This TCR was recovered from a woman aged 18-29 years in good health and CMV-seronegative. DNA for the CDR3: TGTGCCAGCAGCTTACCTTCGGGGGAAAAACTGTTTTTT. Its protein product is CASSLPSGEKLFF.